This T cell receptor (beta chain) is drawn from a study of cytomegalovirus exposure and HLA in healthy donors (dated by TCRdb to the late 2010s). Some background on the complete study: An earlier analysis of approximately 640 of the donors reported more than 250 Gb of sequence data and some 120 million unique TCR beta sequences from approximately 180 million T cells. Alongside the repertoire data, information on donor age, sex, ethnicity and CMV serostatus was compiled. To predict cytomegalovirus infection status, the study combined high-throughput TCR immunosequencing, statistical association of individual TCRs with disease status, and machine learning. In an earlier analysis of roughly 540 of the donors, high-throughput TCR beta sequencing was used to judge whether each TCR beta V gene segment behaved as functional or pseudogenic. In addition to the first cohort of 650 to 750 subjects, a separate validation cohort of approximately 110 different subjects was used. Of the 300 to 500 genotyped donors, 65% to 90% were placed in the genetic ancestry cluster associated with self-reported Caucasian donors. All discovery cohort repertoires had been generated using a single sequencing platform. A later analysis re-analyzed previously published TCR beta repertoires from 500 to 700 donors and added high-resolution HLA genotyping to study TCR occurrence patterns. Both class I and class II loci were covered by HLA typing, at four-digit resolution. On average, 235,054 unique TCR beta nucleotide sequences were sequenced per donor among fewer than 500 genotyped donors of the cohort, with about 19% of those sequences being non-productive. Using immunosequencing, the study profiled T cell repertoires from 550 to 750 subjects and related those repertoires to cytomegalovirus serostatus. The study aimed to test whether cataloging public T cell receptors could reveal signatures of past pathogen exposure. An early release covering roughly 600 HLA-typed donors comprised about 310 gigabases of sequencing data and some 79 million unique TCR sequences. Roughly 5 DR-DQ haplotypes were handled as single units for association and clustering, since linkage in the cohort was strong. Typing coverage varied by locus: about 620-640 donors for A, B, C, DRB1 and DQB1; roughly 510 for DQA1; approximately 610 for DPA1; approximately 450 for DPB1. The later analysis used no new phenotypic data to find candidate immune exposures, relying instead on TCR beta sequences and their occurrence across donors. In a later genetic analysis, genome-wide SNP genotypes for about 55% of the roughly 700 donors were used, and that subset was treated as a discovery cohort. On the study overall, not on this receptor specifically: Because counts were too low, some 17 rarely observed V segments, including chromosome 9 orphons, were excluded from the earlier analysis of around 640 of the donors. Some IMGT-functional V segments, including TRBV6-2 and TRBV6-3, could not be told apart with the 87-base-pair reads, so those segments were excluded. Only TCR beta chains were sequenced in this cohort, and the absence of alpha or paired-chain data limited detectable features. Compared with the 666-donor mean, donors in an Asian-associated ancestry cluster had fewer N-insertions in productive TCRs, according to a later genetic analysis. According to the authors, the approach could potentially be generalized to other disease states and immunological phenotypes. A cluster of highly shared sequence variants was judged likely to represent a technical artifact of the sequencing pipeline. A few of the identified cytomegalovirus-associated TCR beta chains were confirmed in vitro to be specific for cytomegalovirus antigens. According to a later analysis, TCR association rates differed among HLA loci, with DRB1 alleles showing the most associated TCRs and HLA-C alleles showing the fewest. In a later analysis, some 17,000 TCR beta sequences were associated with specific HLA alleles at a false discovery rate of 0.05. For the cohort, immune exposure information was limited to CMV serostatus. In a later analysis, most CMV-associated TCR beta chains were found to appear HLA-restricted, with HLA associations seemingly driven largely by CMV exposure. The presence/absence analyses assumed that sequencing depth was roughly uniform across donors, and that assumption may not be true. In a later genetic analysis, a missense DCLRE1C variant was associated with V-gene and J-gene trimming of TCR beta chains, and the association was replicated in an independent cohort. The study gave a list of 150 to 200 TCR beta chains associated with cytomegalovirus. While some public TCRs were present in many individuals, most TCR sequences turned up only very rarely across donors. A later analysis found that HLA-associated TCR beta chains were more clonally expanded and had lower generation probabilities than equally common non-associated chains. Because HLA typing was missing for some donors at each locus, association tests included only the typed subset. In an earlier analysis of some 500 of the donors, most TCR beta V segments were observed in productive rearrangements about 87% or about 30% of the time, broadly matching IMGT annotations. Several of the top co-occurrence clusters appeared to be linked to parvovirus B19, influenza, CMV and Epstein-Barr virus, according to a later analysis. Assigning TCR associations to individual alleles was difficult when HLA alleles, especially DR and DQ, strongly co-occurred. A further reported finding was that TCR beta sequences accurately predicted the HLA-A and HLA-B alleles for most subjects in the first cohort. In both the original and validation cohorts, the classifier was reported to diagnose cytomegalovirus status with high specificity and sensitivity. Linkage disequilibrium might explain the correlated functional status among segregating V segments, but an unknown experimental factor could not be ruled out.

The CDR1 and CDR2 encoded by the germline V gene (reference sequence) are LNHDA and SQIVND. V is pruned by 6 bases and J by 4 bases, leaving 12 bases of the junction without a gene match. Including cysteine and phenylalanine, the CDR3 has 16 amino acids. Just the 48-base CDR3 DNA is kept, in frame starting at base 1. Library prep was done by the immunoSEQ multiplex PCR assay. The multiplex PCR relied on a mix of 60 forward primers for TCR Vbeta segments and 13 reverse primers for TCR Jbeta segments. The CDR3 region of rearranged TCR beta genes was amplified from genomic DNA with a multiplex PCR assay. The amplified TCR beta libraries were sequenced on the Illumina HiSeq System as 87-base-pair reads. Under the source paper's analysis protocol: In a later analysis, some 80 million unique TCR beta chains were counted across the roughly 670 repertoires, and approximately 11 million of these chains were shared by at least two donors. Raw reads were error-corrected and collapsed into unique sequences with a nearest-neighbor algorithm that merged closely related sequences to remove PCR and sequencing errors. To assign V, D and J gene segments, CDR3 sequences were aligned to IMGT reference sequences. For a sequence to be retained, a match of at least six nucleotides to both a V gene segment and a J gene segment was required. Rearrangements were called productive when the CDR3 lacked stop codons and stayed in frame with V and J; all others were non-productive. CDR3 was defined according to IMGT convention as the region running from the second conserved V-encoded cysteine to the conserved J-encoded phenylalanine. The earlier analysis of about 620 of the donors excluded sequences that lacked an unambiguous match to a single V gene segment. An earlier analysis of a few hundred of the donors classified V segments as functional when productive rearrangements were above 56.7% and as segregating when the standard deviation between donors was above 5%. To diagnose cytomegalovirus status from the catalog of TCR beta chain sequences, a statistical classification framework was built. In a later analysis, TCR nucleotide sequences were compared against IMGT/GENE-DB human TR gene sequences so that V and J genes could be assigned. In a later analysis, CDR3 sequences and most-parsimonious VDJ recombination scenarios were assigned using the TCRdist pipeline. In a later analysis, each TCR beta chain was defined by its CDR3 amino acid sequence together with its V-gene family, and reads without a unique V-gene family were excluded. To address suspected cross-contamination and a sequencing artifact, a later analysis removed several hundred highly shared, low-generation-probability nucleotide sequences. In a later analysis, a clonal expansion index for each public chain was calculated from normalized within-repertoire ranks of inferred template counts. In a later analysis, generation probabilities were computed with a VDJ recombination model fitted to out-of-frame rearrangements, and the resulting probabilities were checked against IGoR. In a later analysis, TCR-TCR, TCR-HLA and TCR-CMV co-occurrence was scored with hypergeometric tests, and a repertoire-size bias correction was applied to TCR pairs. To estimate false discovery rates, a later analysis permuted the HLA or CMV assignments 20 times. In a later analysis, co-occurring TCRs were grouped with DBSCAN, and TCRdist sequence similarity was added when clustering was performed within HLA-allele-positive subsets. Co-occurrence clustering excluded repertoires with fewer than 30,000 or more than 120,000 public chains, plus five with anomalous nucleotide sharing. TCRdb holds this immuneACCESS table with in-frame rearrangements only. Some clones are missing; in checked studies, unresolved V genes explain under half, and the rest has no known cause. That table gives V, J and clone size, and the DNA gave D and trimming. This sample comprises 150,000 to 200,000 clones, about 75% of them detected only once. The top ten clonotypes cover approximately 2.3% of the sample.

Of note for this clone: Its binding antigen is unknown. No qualities accompany the bases; no much larger clone lies one base away.

The cohort comprised 710 or so healthy bone marrow donors. All cohort members were sampled while nominally healthy, although unrecorded immune exposures were likely present. The donor was CMV seronegative and belonged to the group of approximately 320 seronegative cohort members. Every donor gave a peripheral blood sample, and the peripheral blood mononuclear cells from that sample were used for TCR beta sequencing. Genomic DNA extraction from the blood cell samples was performed with the Qiagen DNeasy Blood Extraction Kit. This sequence originates from a female donor in good health and CMV-seronegative. The receptor chain draws on TRBV19 and TRBJ2-5, and 9 junctional nucleotides match TRBD1. Sequences were obtained from PBMCs. The CDR3 region reads CASSPRTGEVRETQYF. DNA sequence: TGTGCCAGTAGCCCAAGGACAGGGGAGGTCCGAGAGACCCAGTACTTC.